This is a list of T cell receptor beta chains from one sample in a study of cytomegalovirus exposure and HLA in healthy donors. Sequencing used immunoSEQ multiplex PCR; TCRdb keeps in-frame clones, though not all of them. The data hold more than 80,000 clones, with roughly 79% observed a single time. The sample taken for sequencing was PBMCs. Receptors were obtained from a female donor in good health and CMV-seropositive. CDR3s include the opening cysteine and the closing phenylalanine or tryptophan. The order of the fields is J gene, V gene, D gene, clone size, CDR3 DNA, CDR3 protein. D genes are given only for firm matches. Clone size, where shown, is once, few, many, or a class for clones that have expanded.

>TRBJ1-5|TRBV7-2|TRBD1|-
TGTGCCAGCAGCCCCCCCGGGACAGGTTATCAGCCCCAGCATTTT
CASSPPGTGYQPQHF
>TRBJ1-2|TRBV6-5|-|-
TGTGCCAGCAGTTACCCGACAGACGGTAACTATGGCTACACCTTC
CASSYPTDGNYGYTF
>TRBJ1-1|TRBV5-1|-|-
TGCGCCAGCAGCTTGGTGGCAGGGAGGGAGACTGAAGCTTTCTTT
CASSLVAGRETEAFF
>TRBJ1-2|TRBV9|-|-
TGTGCCAGCAGCGTAGATACAGGGATAAGGGGCTATGGCTACACCTTC
CASSVDTGIRGYGYTF
>TRBJ2-7|TRBV6-5|-|once
TGTGCCAGCAGTTTCCGACTCACCAGCTACGAGCAGTACTTC
CASSFRLTSYEQYF
>TRBJ2-1|TRBV4-3|TRBD2|few
TGCGCCAGCAGCCAAGTCTACCTTGGGGGGGGACCAAATGAGCAGTTCTTC
CASSQVYLGGGPNEQFF
>TRBJ1-5|TRBV2|-|-
TGTGCCAGCAGTGAGTCCGGGAGAAGCAATCAGCCCCAGCATTTT
CASSESGRSNQPQHF
>TRBJ1-2|TRBV6-5|-|-
TGTGCCAGCAGTTACGCCAGGTCCGTTACCTATGGCTACACCTTC
CASSYARSVTYGYTF
>TRBJ2-3|TRBV10-3|TRBD1|-
TGTGCCATCAGTGGGGGACAGGGTGGGACAGATACGCAGTATTTT
CAISGGQGGTDTQYF
>TRBJ1-5|TRBV4-1|TRBD1|-
TGCGCCAGCAGTCGGGGACAGGGTAATCAGCCCCAGCATTTT
CASSRGQGNQPQHF
>TRBJ2-3|TRBV4-2|TRBD2|-
TGTGCCAGCAGCCAAGATTACGGGGGGAGTTGGGATACGCAGTATTTT
CASSQDYGGSWDTQYF
>TRBJ1-5|TRBV27|TRBD1|-
TGTGCCAGCAGAGACACAGGGGGCCCGGGTCAGCCCCAGCATTTT
CASRDTGGPGQPQHF
>TRBJ2-1|TRBV6-5|TRBD2|-
TGTGCCAGCAGTTACTCCGGACTAGCGGGAGTTTATGAGCAGTTCTTC
CASSYSGLAGVYEQFF
>TRBJ2-3|TRBV7-9|TRBD2|-
TGTGCCAGCAGCTTAGGGACTAGCGGGAGGCCCACAGATACGCAGTATTTT
CASSLGTSGRPTDTQYF
>TRBJ2-2|TRBV14|-|few
TGTGCCAGCAGCTCTAAGTCAGGATCGAACACCGGGGAGCTGTTTTTT
CASSSKSGSNTGELFF
>TRBJ1-1|TRBV5-6|-|few
TGTGCCAGCAGCTTGCTTTGGGGGGGGAACACTGAAGCTTTCTTT
CASSLLWGGNTEAFF
>TRBJ1-2|TRBV6-5|TRBD1|once
TGTGCCACCCGACGCAGGGGGCTGGTCTATGGCTACACCTTC
CATRRRGLVYGYTF
>TRBJ1-1|TRBV7-9|-|-
TGTGCCAGCAGCCCGCTACTAAACACTGAAGCTTTCTTT
CASSPLLNTEAFF
>TRBJ2-3|TRBV9|TRBD2|-
TGTGCCAGCAGCTCCCGCCCCGGGACTAGTTTCACAGATACGCAGTATTTT
CASSSRPGTSFTDTQYF
>TRBJ1-1|TRBV11-2|TRBD1|-
TGTGCCAGCAGCGAACAGGGGGGGACTGAAGCTTTCTTT
CASSEQGGTEAFF
>TRBJ2-3|TRBV7-2|-|few
TGTGCCAGCCGGGCAGGGGGGTCACAGGCTACGCAGTATTTT
CASRAGGSQATQYF
>TRBJ2-1|TRBV30|-|-
TGTGCCTGGAGTACACAGGGGGGGATATACAATGAGCAGTTCTTC
CAWSTQGGIYNEQFF
>TRBJ2-7|TRBV29-1|TRBD1|-
TGCAGCGCGAGGACAGGGGGAGACTCCGAGCAGTACTTC
CSARTGGDSEQYF
>TRBJ1-1|TRBV30|-|-
TGTGCCTGGGGAGGACGGGGGGCGCGGGCTGAAGCTTTCTTT
CAWGGRGARAEAFF
>TRBJ2-7|TRBV15|-|-
TGTGCCACCAGCAGAGCGGGGAAGTCGGCCTACGAGCAGTACTTC
CATSRAGKSAYEQYF
>TRBJ1-5|TRBV28|-|-
TGTGCCAGCCAAAGGCATAGCAATCAGTCCCAGCATTTT
CASQRHSNQSQHF
>TRBJ1-2|TRBV25-1|TRBD1|-
TGTGCCAGCAGTGAATTGGCAGGGGGAGATGGCTACACCTTC
CASSELAGGDGYTF
>TRBJ1-5|TRBV10-2|TRBD1|once
TGCGCCAGCGAGGGGGCAGGCAATCAGCCCCAGCATTTT
CASEGAGNQPQHF
>TRBJ1-1|TRBV5-8|TRBD1|-
TGTGCCAGCAGCTTAGGCAGGGGGCCCACTGAAGCTTTCTTT
CASSLGRGPTEAFF
>TRBJ2-7|TRBV27|-|once
TGTGCCAGCACCCCAAGGCAGGGGCCCTACGAGCAGTACTTC
CASTPRQGPYEQYF
>TRBJ2-2|TRBV30|-|-
TGTGCCTGGAAGATGCGACAGGTAGAGACCGGGGAGCTGTTTTTT
CAWKMRQVETGELFF
>TRBJ1-1|TRBV7-9|TRBD1|-
TGTGCCAGCAGCTTTAGGTCGCAGGGGGCATATGAAGCTTTCTTT
CASSFRSQGAYEAFF
>TRBJ2-3|TRBV11-3|TRBD1|-
TGTGCCAGCAGCCTGGGACAGGGAGACACAGATACGCAGTATTTT
CASSLGQGDTDTQYF
>TRBJ1-1|TRBV5-6|-|-
TGTGCCAGCAGCCTTGAGGGGGGGACTGAAGCTTTCTTT
CASSLEGGTEAFF
>TRBJ2-2|TRBV5-6|TRBD1|-
TGTGCCAGCAGCTTGGTCCGGGACAGGGGGAGCGGGGAGCTGTTTTTT
CASSLVRDRGSGELFF
>TRBJ2-7|TRBV5-4|-|-
TGTGCCAGCATCCCTCATCCTAACTCCTACGAGCAGTACTTC
CASIPHPNSYEQYF
>TRBJ2-1|TRBV7-2|-|-
TGTGCCAGCAGCTTAGACAGTTACAATGAGCAGTTCTTC
CASSLDSYNEQFF
>TRBJ1-1|TRBV5-1|TRBD1|-
TGCGCCAGCAGCTTGGAACAGGGGCGGACTGAAGCTTTCTTT
CASSLEQGRTEAFF
>TRBJ1-1|TRBV29-1|-|-
TGCAGCGTGCACAGACCCACTGAAGCTTTCTTT
CSVHRPTEAFF
>TRBJ2-2|TRBV5-1|TRBD2|few
TGCGCCAGCAGCCCCGGGGGGACCGGGGAGCTGTTTTTT
CASSPGGTGELFF
>TRBJ2-4|TRBV28|TRBD1|-
TGTGCCAGCAGGGGGACAGGGAAAAACATTCAGTACTTC
CASRGTGKNIQYF
>TRBJ1-2|TRBV5-4|TRBD1|-
TGTGCCAGCAGCGTGACAGGGGACAACTATGGCTACACCTTC
CASSVTGDNYGYTF
>TRBJ1-4|TRBV7-2|-|once
TGTGCCAGCAGCTTCAGGGTTACTAATGAAAAACTGTTTTTT
CASSFRVTNEKLFF
>TRBJ2-1|TRBV6-1|TRBD2|-
TGTGCCAGCAGTGGAACTAGCGGGGGGATCGTATACAATGAGCAGTTCTTC
CASSGTSGGIVYNEQFF
>TRBJ1-2|TRBV28|-|-
TGTGCCAGCAGTTCCCCGGGGGGCGAGGGCTACACCTTC
CASSSPGGEGYTF